One sample yielded the 13 T cell receptor beta chains listed below, sequenced in a study of T-cell memory formation after mild COVID-19. Using its own MiXCR run on the 5' RACE reads, TCRdb lists one record per CDR3 protein. This repertoire shows around 310,000 distinct CDR3 sequences, approximately 14% found once; its top ten account for roughly 23%. Sequenced: PBMCs or a T cell subset sorted from them (not recorded which). These receptors were collected from a young man who had mild COVID-19 (a few samples of this study predate the infection). Cell type and time point are not known.

The CDR3 is CASGRGRGWGDEQFF. The CDR3 bases are TGTGCCAGCGGTCGTGGGAGGGGCTGGGGCGATGAGCAGTTCTTC. V gene TRBV12-3 or TRBV12-4 combines with J gene TRBJ2-1; 7 nucleotides align to TRBD2. This CDR3 comprises 15 residues. J lost 8 bases, V lost 8 bases, and 15 bases had no gene match.

This clonotype appeared a few times. This chain links TRBV24-1 with TRBJ2-1, with D perhaps TRBD1 (6 bases). Germline CDR1 reads KGHDR; CDR2 reads SFDVKD. CDR3 size: 17 residues. Between the trimmed V and J ends, which lost 4 bases and 0 bases, there was a span of 15 bases. Here the CDR3 reads CATSDPSGRGSYNEQFF. The CDR3, as DNA: TGTGCCACCAGTGACCCCTCCGGCAGGGGCTCCTACAATGAGCAGTTCTTC.

V is TRBV5-1 and J is TRBJ2-3; D unresolved. The germline gives CDR1 SGHRS, CDR2 YFSETQ. CDR3 length: 17 residues. The ends were cut back, 5 bases at V and 0 bases at J, with 19 bases in the middle. CDR3 sequence (DNA): TGCGCCAGCAGGGGTTTTTTTTTCCAGGAGAGCACAGATACGCAGTATTTT. It specifies CASRGFFFQESTDTQYF.

This clonotype was counted at least ten times. The rearrangement joins TRBV7-2 to TRBJ1-6, with TRBD1 as a possible D gene (6 bases). The ends were cut back, 5 bases at V and 3 bases at J, with 11 bases in the middle. This CDR3 spans 15 amino acids. Germline CDR1 reads SGHTA; CDR2 reads FQGNSA. The CDR3 coding sequence is TGTGCCAGCAGCCCGGACAGCAACTATAATTCACCCCTCCACTTT. Protein product: CASSPDSNYNSPLHF.

This clonotype has only a few counts. The chain joins TRBV11-2 to TRBJ2-3, with 7 bases lining up with TRBD2. This CDR3 is 15 amino acids long. The V segment lost 1 base and the J segment 6 bases; nucleotides outside the gene matches: 7. CDR1 is SGHAT and CDR2 is FQNNGV in the germline V gene. CDR3 amino acids: CASSLGNGGWDTQYF. Written as DNA, the CDR3 is TGTGCCAGCAGCTTAGGGAACGGGGGGTGGGATACGCAGTATTTT.

The V gene is TRBV25-1, the J gene TRBJ2-1; the D gene could be TRBD1 or TRBD2 (5 bases each). V dropped 8 bases and J dropped 2 bases, with 10 bases sitting between them. The CDR3 totals 13 residues. Per germline, CDR1 MGHDK and CDR2 SYGVNS. For the CDR3, the DNA is TGTGCCAGCGGGACCGTTGCCTACAATGAGCAGTTCTTC. Encoded protein: CASGTVAYNEQFF.

The chain uses TRBV4-1 and TRBJ1-2, with D possibly matching TRBD1 (5 bases). Germline lookup yields CDR1 MGHRA and CDR2 YSYEKL. CDR3 length equals 15 residues. V lost 4 bases to trimming and J lost 2 bases, with 14 bases between them. This CDR3 is CASSRPGTRNYGYTF. The CDR3, as DNA: TGCGCCAGCAGCCGGCCCGGGACTCGAAACTATGGCTACACCTTC.

The chain combines TRBV12-3 or TRBV12-4 with TRBJ2-1, with D possibly being TRBD2 (7 bases). The ends were cut back, 3 bases at V and 2 bases at J, with 11 bases in the middle. The CDR3 is 15 residues long. The DNA of the CDR3 is TGTGCCAGCAGTTTTGGGGGGGCCCCCTACAATGAGCAGTTCTTC. Translating gives CASSFGGAPYNEQFF.

This clonotype occurred a few times. V gene TRBV7-2 combines with J gene TRBJ2-5; 7 positions agree with TRBD2. The V segment lost 0 bases and the J segment 4 bases; nucleotides outside the gene matches: 5. Germline V gives CDR1 SGHTA, CDR2 FQGNSA. This CDR3 spans 15 amino acids. The CDR3 is CASSLATSWGETQYF. The CDR3 nucleotides are TGTGCCAGCAGCTTAGCGACTAGCTGGGGAGAGACCCAGTACTTC.

This clonotype was detected ten times or more. The chain is built from TRBV12-3 or TRBV12-4 and TRBJ2-1, with D maybe TRBD1 (5 bases). V gave up 5 bases and J gave up 5 bases, with 19 bases separating them. The CDR3 has 16 amino acids. CDR3 in amino acids: CASSPDQGIRHNEQFF. The CDR3 DNA follows: TGTGCCAGCAGTCCCGATCAGGGTATCCGCCACAATGAGCAGTTCTTC.

This clonotype was found a few times. The V and J genes are TRBV20-1 and TRBJ2-3, with D unresolved. CDR3 size: 14 residues. Germline V CDR1 and CDR2: DFQATT, SNEGSKA (reference sequence). V was cut by 1 base and J by 4 bases, with 12 bases left in between. The CDR3 here is CSARGGLFADTQYF. The CDR3 DNA reads as TGCAGTGCTAGAGGAGGCCTTTTCGCAGATACGCAGTATTTT.

The chain is built from TRBV27 and TRBJ2-7; TRBD2 matches at 8 bases. Unmatched junction bases numbered 14, after V lost 4 bases and J lost 0 bases. The CDR3 runs 18 residues. CDR1 is MNHEY, CDR2 SMNVEV, per germline (reference sequence). The CDR3 protein is CASSSQGAGGASSYEQYF. For the CDR3, the DNA is TGTGCCAGCAGTTCCCAGGGTGCCGGGGGGGCCAGCTCCTACGAGCAGTACTTC.

The chain combines TRBV3-1 with TRBJ2-5, with D perhaps matching TRBD2 (5 bases). The ends were cut back, 3 bases at V and 5 bases at J, with 13 bases in the middle. The V gene's germline CDR1 is LGHDT and CDR2 YNNKEL (reference sequence). The CDR3 contains 14 residues. The CDR3 DNA follows: TGTGCCAGCAGCCACGGACTGGAACGGGAGACCCAGTACTTC. It codes for CASSHGLERETQYF.